Following are 22 T cell receptor beta chains from one sample sequenced in a study of blood T cell repertoires in COVID-19. This table comes from immunoSEQ multiplex PCR, and its TCRdb copy is limited to in-frame clones, with some not included. This table holds about 140,000 clones, 75% to 80% found once. Sequenced material: peripheral blood. These receptors all come from a woman in her 50s with active or convalescent COVID-19.

This clone was detected a few times. The V gene is TRBV4-1, the J gene TRBJ2-1; D is possibly TRBD2 (5 bases). CDR1 and CDR2 from the germline V gene are MGHRA and YSYEKL. V shed 0 bases and J shed 0 bases, with 9 bases lying between them. CDR3 length equals 16 residues. The CDR3 reads CASSQEVRGSYNEQFF. The CDR3 region has the DNA TGCGCCAGCAGCCAAGAGGTACGGGGCTCCTACAATGAGCAGTTCTTC.

The chain is built from TRBV27 and TRBJ1-4; D might be TRBD1 (5 bases). Trimming took off 6 bases at V and 7 bases at J, with 15 bases between the two ends. Germline V gene lookup returns CDR1 MNHEY and CDR2 SMNVEV (reference sequence). The CDR3 is made up of 14 amino acids. The chain's CDR3 is CASRGRTGGEKLFF. CDR3 coding DNA: TGTGCCAGCAGAGGACGGACGGGGGGTGAAAAACTGTTTTTT.

The chain has TRBV5-1 and TRBJ2-1; 9 bases line up with TRBD2. In germline, CDR1 is SGHRS, CDR2 YFSETQ. The CDR3 loop spans 16 amino acids. V shed 3 bases, J shed 7 bases, and the junction held 11 bases outside the gene matches. The CDR3 DNA reads as TGCGCCAGCAGCTCAGCGGGCGGGGGGGCAGGGAATGAGCAGTTCTTC. Translated: CASSSAGGGAGNEQFF.

In this sample, this clone turned up once. This chain connects TRBV7-3 to TRBJ2-7, with D possibly matching TRBD2 (6 bases). Germline V gene data show CDR1 as SGHTA and CDR2 as FQGTGA. The CDR3 loop spans 15 amino acids. The V end was cut by 3 bases, the J end by 2 bases, with 14 bases between. CDR3 bases: TGTGCCAGCAGCTTGAGTAGCGGAGGCACCTACGAGCAGTACTTC. This sequence encodes CASSLSSGGTYEQYF. The full variable domain, completed using reference TRBV7-3 and TRBJ2-7, is GAGVSQTPSNKVTEKGKYVELRCDPISGHTALYWYRQSLGQGPEFLIYFQGTGAADDSGLPNDRFFAVRPEGSVSTLKIQRTERGDSAVYLCASSLSSGGTYEQYFGPGTRLTVT.

A single count supports this clone. The chain is built from TRBV10-3 and TRBJ2-5; no clear D. This CDR3 region has 12 residues. Deletions cut 3 bases from V and 2 bases from J, with 4 bases between. From germline, CDR1 is ENHRY and CDR2 SYGVKD. CDR3 residues: CAISDHQETQYF. The CDR3 bases are TGTGCCATCAGTGACCATCAAGAGACCCAGTACTTC.

This chain connects TRBV18 to TRBJ1-6, with D perhaps TRBD1 (5 bases). The CDR3 runs 14 residues. V lost 2 bases to trimming and J lost 8 bases, with 10 bases between them. Germline V gene sequence: CDR1 KGHSH, CDR2 LQKENI. The CDR3 spells CASSPAGVDSPLHF. CDR3 nucleotide sequence: TGTGCCAGCTCACCAGCGGGGGTGGATTCACCCCTCCACTTT. Looking up the rest from reference TRBV18 and TRBJ1-6 gives the full variable domain: NAGVMQNPRHLVRRRGQEARLRCSPMKGHSHVYWYRQLPEEGLKFMVYLQKENIIDESGMPKERFSAEFPKEGPSILRIQQVVRGDSAAYFCASSPAGVDSPLHFGNGTRLTVT.

This clone was recorded at least ten times. The rearrangement links TRBV18 to TRBJ1-3, with 10 bases matching TRBD1. This CDR3 is 18 amino acids long. Germline V gives CDR1 KGHSH, CDR2 LQKENI. Trimming took 3 bases from V and 2 from J; bases not matched to a gene: 10. CDR3 nucleotides: TGTGCCAGCTCACCCTCGACAGGGGGCGCCGGGACTGGAAACACCATATATTTT. Its translation is CASSPSTGGAGTGNTIYF.

Only one count was recorded for this clone. The V and J genes are TRBV5-8 and TRBJ2-3; TRBD1 matches 7 bases. Germline V gene data show CDR1 as SGHTS and CDR2 as YDEGEE. There are 16 residues in the CDR3. After removal of 3 bases from V and 2 bases from J, the junction contained 9 bases not matched to a gene. As DNA, the CDR3 is TGTGCCAGCAGCTCTCCACAGGGGTTATCCACAGATACGCAGTATTTT. It specifies CASSSPQGLSTDTQYF.

The chain couples TRBV10-3 to TRBJ2-2; 7 bases align to TRBD1. Germline CDR1 ENHRY, CDR2 SYGVKD. The V and J ends lost 6 bases and 4 bases, in that order; junction bases with no gene match: 5. CDR3 length: 14 amino acids. The CDR3, as DNA: TGTGCCATCAGCGCCGGGACAGTCACCGGGGAGCTGTTTTTT. Translation: CAISAGTVTGELFF.

This clone was found once. One end of the junction is discordant with germline, which a read error may explain. The rearrangement links TRBV4-2 to TRBJ2-5; D possibly corresponds to TRBD2 (5 bases). Germline values: CDR1 LGHNA, CDR2 YNFKEQ. The CDR3 covers 15 residues. The CDR3 nucleotides are TGTGCCAGCAGCTCGGACTCCGACCCAAGAGAGGCCCAGTACTTC. Residues: CASSSDSDPREAQYF.

The chain uses TRBV15 and TRBJ2-1; 8 positions match TRBD2. V was pared by 0 bases and J by 2 bases, with 6 bases of the junction left unmatched. This CDR3 is built from 17 residues. Germline-derived CDR1 and CDR2 are LNHNV and YYDKDF (reference sequence). The CDR3 coding sequence is TGTGCCACCAGCAGAGATCTCATAGCGGGAACCTACAATGAGCAGTTCTTC. Translated: CATSRDLIAGTYNEQFF.

This chain joins TRBV7-6 and TRBJ2-1; 11 bases line up with TRBD2. V lost 5 bases to trimming and J lost 5 bases; unmatched junction nucleotides: 5. Germline values: CDR1 SGHVS, CDR2 FNYEAQ. The CDR3 loop spans 15 amino acids. Here the CDR3 DNA reads TGTGCCAGCAGCCCCACTAGCGGGAGTAACAATGAGCAGTTCTTC. Translated, it gives CASSPTSGSNNEQFF.

This clone was observed a handful of times. V usage is TRBV7-8 and J usage is TRBJ1-5; 8 bases are a match to TRBD1. This CDR3 contains 15 residues. The V gene end was trimmed by 6 bases and the J gene end by 3 bases; junction bases not matched to a gene: 7. In germline, CDR1 is SGHVS, CDR2 FQNEAQ. In DNA, the CDR3 is TGTGCCAGCAGTTCTACAGGGGGTTTCAATCAGCCCCAGCATTTT. It yields the protein CASSSTGGFNQPQHF.

The chain couples TRBV7-9 to TRBJ2-5; perhaps TRBD1 as D (6 bases). The CDR3 has 14 amino acids. The V and J ends lost 5 bases and 5 bases respectively, with 15 bases between them. Germline V CDR1 and CDR2: SEHNR, FQNEAQ (reference sequence). The CDR3, as DNA: TGTGCCAGCAGCCCCAAGGGGGTCGGGGAGACCCAGTACTTC. This encodes CASSPKGVGETQYF.

The J gene is TRBJ2-2, the V gene TRBV5-1, with TRBD1 matching 10 bases. The CDR3 loop spans 16 amino acids. Germline V gene lookup returns CDR1 SGHRS and CDR2 YFSETQ. V shed 4 bases and J 5 bases; nucleotides not matched to a gene: 8. CDR3 sequence: CASSRTGGRLTGELFF. Written as DNA, the CDR3 is TGCGCCAGCAGCCGGACAGGGGGGCGATTAACCGGGGAGCTGTTTTTT.

The chain employs TRBV2 and TRBJ1-2, with 8 bases that match TRBD1. Germline assignment: CDR1 SNHLY and CDR2 FYNNEI. This CDR3 spans 13 amino acids. The ends lost 6 bases at V and 4 bases at J; junction bases unmatched: 4. The CDR3 nucleotides read TGTGCCAGCAGGGGTGACAGGGGCTATGGCTACACCTTC. This encodes CASRGDRGYGYTF.

This clone was picked up a small number of times. V gene TRBV30 combines with J gene TRBJ1-1; D possibly corresponds to TRBD1 (5 bases). V shed 4 bases and J shed 11 bases, with 14 bases lying between them. Germline V gene lookup returns CDR1 GTSNPN and CDR2 SVGIG (reference sequence). The CDR3 runs to 11 residues. The DNA of the CDR3 is TGTGCCTGGATAAAGGGGTTGTCGGCTTTCTTT. This translates into CAWIKGLSAFF.

The rearrangement links TRBV7-2 to TRBJ2-7, with a weak D call TRBD1 (6 bases). The CDR3 consists of 13 residues. The V end lost 4 bases, the J end lost 2 bases, and 9 bases lay between the germline ends. Germline CDR1 is SGHTA and CDR2 is FQGNSA. The CDR3 sequence is CASSSQGTYEQYF. The CDR3 DNA reads TGTGCCAGCAGCTCTCAGGGGACCTACGAGCAGTACTTC.

The count of this clone is one. The chain joins TRBV9 to TRBJ2-5, with a possible D match to TRBD1 (7 bases). The V end was cut by 4 bases, the J end by 2 bases, with 18 bases between. There are 16 residues in the CDR3. Germline V lookup: CDR1 SGDLS, CDR2 YYNGEE. In DNA, the CDR3 is TGTGCCAGCAGCTCAAGGGGGGACAGAACTCAAGAGACCCAGTACTTC. Residues: CASSSRGDRTQETQYF. The variable domain in full, with the rest retrieved from reference TRBV9 and TRBJ2-5, is DSGVTQTPKHLITATGQRVTLRCSPRSGDLSVYWYQQSLDQGLQFLIQYYNGEERAKGNILERFSAQQFPDLHSELNLSSLELGDSALYFCASSSRGDRTQETQYFGPGTRLLVL.

The chain joins TRBV7-7 to TRBJ2-1; TRBD2 matches at 8 bases. The CDR3 contains 15 residues. Looked up from germline, CDR1 is SSHAT and CDR2 is FNYEAQ (reference sequence). With 3 bases clipped from V and 5 bases from J, the junction kept 6 bases outside the gene matches. The CDR3 coding sequence is TGTGCCAGCAGCTTCGGTCCGGGAGGGCACAATGAGCAGTTCTTC. It encodes CASSFGPGGHNEQFF.

The V gene is TRBV5-5, the J gene TRBJ1-1, with a weak D call TRBD1 (6 bases). V shed 2 bases and J shed 4 bases, with 15 bases lying between them. Germline CDR1 is SGHKS and CDR2 is YYEKEE (reference sequence). The length of the CDR3 is 15 residues. The CDR3 DNA is TGTGCCAGCAGCTTTGTCCGGGGGGCTCCCACTGAAGCTTTCTTT. Its protein is CASSFVRGAPTEAFF.

The V call is TRBV19, the J call TRBJ2-1; 7 nucleotides agree with TRBD1. Trimming cost V 6 bases and J 0 bases; bases outside gene matches: 5. Looked up from germline, CDR1 is LNHDA and CDR2 is SQIVND (reference sequence). The CDR3 totals 15 residues. The CDR3 loop is CASRARGSSYNEQFF. The DNA for the CDR3 is TGTGCCAGTAGGGCCAGGGGGAGCTCCTACAATGAGCAGTTCTTC.